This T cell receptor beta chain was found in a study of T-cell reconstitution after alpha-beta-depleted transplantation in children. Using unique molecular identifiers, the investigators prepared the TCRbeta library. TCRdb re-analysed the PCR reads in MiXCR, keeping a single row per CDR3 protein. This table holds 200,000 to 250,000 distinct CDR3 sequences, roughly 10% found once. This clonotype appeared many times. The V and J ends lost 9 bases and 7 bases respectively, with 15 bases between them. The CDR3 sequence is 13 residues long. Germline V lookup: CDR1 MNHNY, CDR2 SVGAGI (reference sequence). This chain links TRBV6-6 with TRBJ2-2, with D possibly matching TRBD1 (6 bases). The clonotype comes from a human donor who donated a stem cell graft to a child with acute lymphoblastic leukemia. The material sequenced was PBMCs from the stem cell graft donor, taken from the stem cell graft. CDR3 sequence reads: CASSNRVGGELFF. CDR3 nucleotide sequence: TGTGCCAGTTCAAACAGGGTGGGCGGGGAGCTGTTTTTT.